This T cell receptor beta chain was captured in a study of graft-versus-host responses after intestinal transplantation. Produced via immunoSEQ multiplex PCR; TCRdb's table is partial and in-frame only. Of approximately 99,000 clones listed, roughly 90% are singletons. Notes on this clone: The antigen is undetermined.

CDR3 size: 13 residues. Germline CDR1 reads MGHDK; CDR2 reads SYGVNS. The V and J ends lost 7 bases and 8 bases respectively, with 15 bases between them. This specimen consisted of unstimulated CD8+ T cells sorted from spleen or lymph node cells, obtained before transplant. This TCR was recovered from a human donor who was the organ donor for an intestinal transplant. This rearrangement joins TRBV25-1 to TRBJ2-1, with D possibly matching TRBD2 (6 bases). The CDR3 sequence is CASIRIGGYEQFF. CDR3 in DNA: TGTGCCAGCATTCGAATCGGGGGATATGAGCAGTTCTTC.